The 10 T cell receptor beta chains below all came from one sample that was sequenced in a study of human T cells and chemical hapten exposure. Time point reported: patch test 1, 2 weeks after DPC sensitization. Treatment described: therapeutic diphenylcyclopropenone sensitization with weekly scalp DPC. Total RNA was extracted from unfractionated whole blood. MiXCR, run by TCRdb on the RACE reads, gives a single entry per CDR3 protein. This sample yields some 41,000 distinct CDR3 sequences, of which 4% are seen a single time; approximately 24% belongs to the top ten. The source material was whole blood, sampled in connection with sensitization to the hapten diphenylcyclopropenone (DPC). The receptors stem from a man in his forties or fifties with alopecia areata. Some clones in this sample may be carry-over from other donors' samples.

This clonotype was observed a handful of times. This chain's CDR3 is CASSQVLGHSNTEAFF. The CDR3 DNA reads TGTGCCAGCAGCCAAGTCTTGGGACATTCGAACACTGAAGCTTTCTTT. The V call is TRBV4-2, the J call TRBJ1-1; a weak D match, TRBD1 (6 bases). Trimming removed 1 base at V and 1 base at J, with 13 bases between. There are 16 residues in the CDR3. The germline CDR1 and CDR2 sequences are LGHNA and YNFKEQ.

This clonotype appeared many times. CDR3 nucleotide sequence: TGTGCCAGCAGTAATCGTCCAGGGGGGATTCAGTACTTC. Its translation is CASSNRPGGIQYF. The V and J genes are TRBV12-3 or TRBV12-4 and TRBJ2-4, with D possibly matching TRBD1 (7 bases). The ends were cut back, 5 bases at V and 10 bases at J, with 15 bases in the middle. CDR3 size: 13 residues.

Worth noting for this clonotype: A clone one base away is much larger, so this may be a read error. V and J are TRBV29-1 and TRBJ2-5; D gene uncertain. The CDR3 loop spans 13 amino acids. Germline CDR1 is SQVTM and CDR2 is ANQGSEA. Trimming cost V 2 bases and J 5 bases, with 12 bases left between them. This chain's CDR3 is CSVEKQNWETQYF. The CDR3 DNA is TGCAGCGTTGAAAAACAGAATTGGGAGACCCAGTACTTC.

This clonotype was detected only a few times. This chain connects TRBV18 to TRBJ2-1, with TRBD2 identical over 8 bases. Losses at the gene ends were 1 base for V and 6 bases for J; bases not matched to a gene: 11. Germline V CDR1 and CDR2: KGHSH, LQKENI. The CDR3 runs to 17 residues. For the CDR3, the DNA is TGTGCCAGCTCACCACGTCTCGGGGGGGGAGAAACCAATGAGCAGTTCTTC. Translation gives CASSPRLGGGETNEQFF.

The rearrangement uses TRBV11-1 and TRBJ2-5, with D perhaps being TRBD1 or TRBD2 (5 bases each). CDR3 length: 15 residues. Germline V gene sequence: CDR1 SGHAT, CDR2 FQDESV (reference sequence). Trimming cost V 4 bases and J 3 bases, with 15 bases left between them. The CDR3 loop reads CASSSNTGPEETQYF. The CDR3 DNA is TGTGCCAGCAGCTCTAATACGGGGCCGGAAGAGACCCAGTACTTC.

This chain links TRBV12-3 or TRBV12-4 with TRBJ1-5; TRBD1 might be the D (6 bases). The V end was cut by 7 bases, the J end by 4 bases, with 14 bases between. There are 14 residues in the CDR3. CDR3 sequence: CASTMGAGNQPQHF. CDR3 nucleotide sequence: TGTGCCAGCACCATGGGGGCGGGGAATCAGCCCCAGCATTTT.

This clonotype was seen ten or more times. The chain combines TRBV5-1 with TRBJ2-5, with 9 bases lining up with TRBD2. CDR3 length equals 15 residues. CDR1 is SGHRS and CDR2 is YFSETQ in the germline V gene. With V trimmed by 3 bases and J by 4 bases, 7 bases remained unmatched. The CDR3 nucleotides are TGCGCCAGCAGCTCTTTAGCGGGAGACCGAGAGACCCAGTACTTC. This sequence encodes CASSSLAGDRETQYF.

This clonotype showed up many times. CDR3 region: CASSQGVETAAEKLFF. CDR3 bases: TGCGCCAGCAGCCAAGGCGTGGAGACTGCGGCCGAAAAACTGTTTTTT. The chain links TRBV4-1 to TRBJ1-4, with D hard to call. The germline CDR1 and CDR2 sequences are MGHRA and YSYEKL. Trimming took 1 base from V and 8 from J, leaving 17 bases between them. The CDR3 consists of 16 residues.

This clonotype was found many times. The chain is built from TRBV28 and TRBJ1-1; a possible D gene is TRBD1 (5 bases). Germline V gene sequence: CDR1 MDHEN, CDR2 SYDVKM. The V end was cut by 7 bases, the J end by 1 base, with 19 bases between. CDR3 length: 16 residues. As DNA, the CDR3 is TGTGCCAGCATTGGGGGAGGGGCGCGAGGGAACACTGAAGCTTTCTTT. Amino acid sequence: CASIGGGARGNTEAFF.

The table lists this clonotype with many counts. This rearrangement joins TRBV30 to TRBJ1-4, with D hard to call. V lost 6 bases to trimming and J lost 3 bases, with 17 bases between them. The CDR3 is 15 amino acids. Germline V gene lookup returns CDR1 GTSNPN and CDR2 SVGIG (reference sequence). The CDR3 DNA follows: TGTGCCTGTCTGAACACCCGTCCGGCTAATGAAAAACTGTTTTTT. Translation: CACLNTRPANEKLFF.